The 24 T cell receptor beta chains reported below all come from one sample, sequenced in a study of T-cell reconstitution after alpha-beta-depleted transplantation in children. Unique molecular identifiers tagged the TCRbeta library. TCRdb ran MiXCR on the PCR reads and lists one entry per CDR3 protein. The sample holds about 160,000 distinct CDR3 sequences; approximately 10% are singletons and the top ten take about 13%. The sequenced sample was PBMCs, obtained before TCRalphabeta/CD19-depleted stem cell transplant. These receptors originate from a boy between 2 and 10 years old with acute myeloid leukemia, due to receive a stem cell transplant.

This clonotype was picked up a small number of times. The chain couples TRBV30 to TRBJ2-7; no reliable D call. Germline V gene lookup returns CDR1 GTSNPN and CDR2 SVGIG (reference sequence). The V end was cut by 2 bases, the J end by 4 bases, with 9 bases between. The CDR3 spans 12 residues. The CDR3 DNA reads TGTGCCTGGAGTCAAAGCGCGTACGAGCAGTACGTC. Its translation is CAWSQSAYEQYV.

This clonotype was counted at least ten times. V is TRBV5-1 and J is TRBJ2-5, with D perhaps TRBD1 (6 bases). The CDR3 has 12 amino acids. The germline V gene has CDR1 SGHRS and CDR2 YFSETQ. V was shortened by 5 bases and J by 6 bases, with 11 bases between the two germline ends. Here the CDR3 reads CASRQGVKTQYF. CDR3 DNA: TGCGCCAGCAGACAGGGTGTGAAGACCCAGTACTTC.

The chain has TRBV5-6 and TRBJ1-1, with TRBD1 identical over 8 bases. The CDR3 runs to 14 residues. The V segment lost 3 bases and the J segment 5 bases; nucleotides outside the gene matches: 6. Germline CDR1 is SGHDT and CDR2 is YYEEEE. Here the CDR3 DNA reads TGTGCCAGCAGCTCGACAGGGGTGGGGACTGAAGCTTTCTTT. This gives the protein CASSSTGVGTEAFF.

This rearrangement joins TRBV18 to TRBJ2-1; TRBD2 matches at 14 bases. This CDR3 comprises 16 residues. V lost 2 bases, J lost 10 bases, and 7 bases stayed unmatched. CDR1 is KGHSH, CDR2 LQKENI, per germline. This chain's CDR3 is CASSPLTSGGVVEQFF. Here the CDR3 DNA reads TGTGCCAGCTCACCATTGACTAGCGGGGGGGTTGTGGAGCAGTTCTTC.

This clonotype showed up many times. V is TRBV14 and J is TRBJ1-2, with D possibly being TRBD1 (5 bases). The germline V and J ends were trimmed by 1 base and 8 bases, with 14 bases remaining between them. CDR3 length: 14 amino acids. Germline CDR1 SGHDN, CDR2 FVKESK. As DNA, the CDR3 is TGTGCCAGCAGCCAAGTAACAGGCCCCCACGGCTACACCTTC. It is translated as CASSQVTGPHGYTF.

In nucleotides, the CDR3 is TGTGCCAGCAGCCCGACAGGGGGCGCTGGGGCCAACGTCCTGACTTTC. Amino acid sequence: CASSPTGGAGANVLTF. V and J are TRBV7-6 and TRBJ2-6; 10 bases align to TRBD1. The germline CDR1 and CDR2 sequences are SGHVS and FNYEAQ. The CDR3 loop spans 16 amino acids. The ends lost 5 bases at V and 2 bases at J; junction bases unmatched: 3.

This clonotype has at least ten counts. The chain joins TRBV28 to TRBJ2-7; 7 bases agree with TRBD1. V shed 8 bases and J 7 bases; nucleotides not matched to a gene: 5. The CDR3 extends over 11 amino acids. CDR1 is MDHEN, CDR2 SYDVKM, per germline. The CDR3 spells CASVGGREQYF. CDR3 coding DNA: TGTGCCAGCGTAGGGGGCCGTGAGCAGTACTTC.

This clonotype has ten or more counts. The junction and the germline gene differ at one end; a read error may be behind it. This chain links TRBV5-1 with TRBJ1-1; D is unclear. This CDR3 has 14 residues. Per the germline V gene, CDR1 is SGHRS and CDR2 is YFSETQ. CDR3 region: CASSSETVNAEAFF. The CDR3 region has the DNA TGCGCCAGCAGCTCAGAAACGGTGAACGCTGAAGCTTTCTTT.

The chain recombines TRBV7-3 with TRBJ2-5; D gene uncertain. The CDR3 runs to 15 residues. Germline values: CDR1 SGHTA, CDR2 FQGTGA. V dropped 2 bases and J dropped 5 bases, with 15 bases sitting between them. CDR3 DNA: TGTGCCAGCAGCTTATATTATGGGAAAGGGGAGACCCAGTACTTC. This gives the protein CASSLYYGKGETQYF.

In its sample, this clonotype was seen many times. The chain recombines TRBV11-2 with TRBJ1-1, with D perhaps matching TRBD1 (5 bases). Trimming removed 6 bases at V and 7 bases at J, with 15 bases between. The CDR3 covers 13 residues. Per germline, CDR1 SGHAT and CDR2 FQNNGV. For the CDR3, the DNA is TGTGCCAGCAGGAGGTTGGGGGACCTTGAAGCTTTCTTT. This sequence encodes CASRRLGDLEAFF.

The chain joins TRBV12-3 or TRBV12-4 to TRBJ2-1, with 10 bases lining up with TRBD2. V was pared by 4 bases and J by 0 bases, with 9 bases of the junction left unmatched. This CDR3 region has 18 residues. CDR3 nucleotide sequence: TGTGCCAGCAGTTGCAGACTAGCGGGCTGCAACTCCTACAATGAGCAGTTCTTC. Its translation is CASSCRLAGCNSYNEQFF.

This clonotype was picked up one time. The V and J genes are TRBV30 and TRBJ2-1; TRBD2 agrees at 8 bases. CDR1 and CDR2 (germline): GTSNPN, SVGIG (reference sequence). This CDR3 has 14 amino acids. After removal of 8 bases from V and 12 bases from J, the junction contained 18 bases not matched to a gene. DNA for the CDR3: TGTGCCGCAGTCCCCAGCGGGGGCATCGGGAGGCAGTTCTTC. This encodes CAAVPSGGIGRQFF. The full variable domain, with the rest looked up from reference TRBV30 and TRBJ2-1, is SQTIHQWPATLVQPVGSPLSLECTVEGTSNPNLYWYRQAAGRGLQLLFYSVGIGQISSEVPQNLSASRPQDRQFILSSKKLLLSDSGFYLCAAVPSGGIGRQFFGPGTRLTVL.

This clonotype has a count of ten or more. V and J are TRBV15 and TRBJ1-4; tentative D call: TRBD1 (6 bases). Trimming left V 2 bases short and J 9 bases short, with 19 bases between. The CDR3 extends over 16 amino acids. CDR1 is LNHNV, CDR2 YYDKDF, per germline (reference sequence). The CDR3: CATSRPSRDIDQKLFF. The CDR3 DNA reads TGTGCCACCAGCAGACCCTCCCGGGACATTGATCAAAAACTGTTTTTT.

Ten or more counts support this clonotype. This sequence joins TRBV5-1 and TRBJ2-2; 12 bases align to TRBD2. The V and J ends lost 4 bases and 3 bases, in that order; junction bases with no gene match: 4. CDR1 is SGHRS, CDR2 YFSETQ, per germline. The CDR3 has 16 amino acids. Here the CDR3 reads CASSVGLAGYTGELFF. In nucleotides, the CDR3 is TGCGCCAGCAGCGTTGGACTAGCGGGGTACACCGGGGAGCTGTTTTTT.

This clonotype was detected many times. This rearrangement joins TRBV6-1 to TRBJ2-3; D remains ambiguous. Between the trimmed V and J ends, which lost 7 bases and 6 bases, there was a span of 14 bases. Germline V lookup: CDR1 MNHNS, CDR2 SASEGT. The CDR3 length is 13 residues. CDR3 DNA sequence: TGTGCCAGCATAGATCAAAACCGGGATACGCAGTATTTT. Amino acid sequence: CASIDQNRDTQYF.

This clonotype came up many times. The chain couples TRBV21-1 to TRBJ2-3. TRBV21-1 is annotated as a pseudogene. The CDR3 is 11 residues long. CDR3 sequence: CASSLRGTQYF. In DNA form, the CDR3 reads TGTGCCAGCAGCTTGCGAGGTACGCAGTATTTT.

For this clonotype: Just one base apart from a much larger clone, this may be a read error. This chain uses TRBV9 with TRBJ2-2; TRBD1 aligns across 8 bases. The ends lost 0 bases at V and 6 bases at J; junction bases unmatched: 10. The CDR3 totals 17 residues. CDR1 and CDR2 (germline): SGDLS, YYNGEE. CDR3 coding DNA: TGTGCCAGCAGCGTAGCCCCGGACAGGGTGAGAGCCGGGGAGCTGTTTTTT. This codes for CASSVAPDRVRAGELFF.

This clonotype was detected ten times or more. V gene TRBV4-2 combines with J gene TRBJ2-7; no clear D. The CDR3 totals 13 residues. The V end was cut by 2 bases, the J end by 6 bases, with 11 bases between. Germline V gene lookup returns CDR1 LGHNA and CDR2 YNFKEQ. Here the CDR3 DNA reads TGTGCCAGCAGCCAACAATCCACGCCCGAGCAGTACTTC. As protein: CASSQQSTPEQYF.

This clonotype was detected many times. V and J are TRBV7-8 and TRBJ1-6; D gene unclear. This CDR3 spans 15 amino acids. V was cut by 1 base and J by 5 bases, with 9 bases left in between. The germline CDR1 and CDR2 sequences are SGHVS and FQNEAQ. The CDR3 region has the DNA TGTGCCAGCAGCTTAGAGCTACGCGATAATTCACCCCTCCACTTT. Protein sequence: CASSLELRDNSPLHF. Based on the CDR3 plus reference TRBV7-8 and TRBJ1-6, the full variable domain is GAGVSQSPRYKVAKRGQDVALRCDPISGHVSLFWYQQALGQGPEFLTYFQNEAQLDKSGLPSDRFFAERPEGSVSTLKIQRTQQEDSAVYLCASSLELRDNSPLHFGNGTRLTVT.

This clonotype was seen many times. The chain recombines TRBV12-3 or TRBV12-4 with TRBJ2-7, with TRBD2 identical over 9 bases. This CDR3 spans 12 amino acids. J was trimmed by 6 bases and V by 6 bases; bases with no gene match: 3. The CDR3 DNA reads TGTGCCAGCAGGCAAGCGGGAGGCGAGCAGTACTTC. As protein: CASRQAGGEQYF.

This clonotype was picked up many times. The gene calls are TRBV5-1 and TRBJ2-7, with 11 nucleotides matching TRBD2. CDR3 size: 14 residues. Germline lookup yields CDR1 SGHRS and CDR2 YFSETQ. Germline trimming cut 6 bases from V and 3 bases from J; bases unmatched to any gene: 5. The CDR3 loop is CASTTGTSGYEQYF. CDR3 nucleotide sequence: TGCGCCAGCACCACCGGGACTAGCGGCTACGAGCAGTACTTC. The whole variable domain, remainder taken from reference TRBV5-1 and TRBJ2-7, is KAGVTQTPRYLIKTRGQQVTLSCSPISGHRSVSWYQQTPGQGLQFLFEYFSETQRNKGNFPGRFSGRQFSNSRSEMNVSTLELGDSALYLCASTTGTSGYEQYFGPGTRLTVT.

The table lists this clonotype with many counts. V is TRBV5-5 and J is TRBJ2-1, with a possible D match to TRBD2 (6 bases). The CDR3 loop spans 18 amino acids. CDR1 is SGHKS and CDR2 is YYEKEE in the germline V gene (reference sequence). The V and J ends lost 1 base and 2 bases respectively, with 19 bases between them. The CDR3 sequence: CASSLSSAWAGPYNEQFF. The CDR3 nucleotides are TGTGCCAGCAGCTTGTCGTCGGCGTGGGCGGGGCCCTACAATGAGCAGTTCTTC.

This clonotype was recorded many times. The gene calls are TRBV14 and TRBJ1-2; D is unresolved. Germline lookup yields CDR1 SGHDN and CDR2 FVKESK. The CDR3 is made up of 12 amino acids. Trimming left V 1 base short and J 10 bases short, with 10 bases between. CDR3 residues: CASSQGNSDYTF. CDR3 nucleotides: TGTGCCAGCAGCCAAGGTAACAGCGACTACACCTTC.

This clonotype appeared many times. V is TRBV5-1 and J is TRBJ2-2; D remains ambiguous. Trimming stripped 4 bases from V and 3 bases from J, with 4 bases between. This CDR3 spans 12 amino acids. Germline assignment: CDR1 SGHRS and CDR2 YFSETQ. This CDR3 reads CASSTDTGELFF. In nucleotides, the CDR3 is TGCGCCAGCAGCACGGACACCGGGGAGCTGTTTTTT.